The entry that follows covers one T cell receptor beta chain sequence. This entry belongs to a study of shared clonotypes between healthy human individuals. The protocol was immunoSEQ multiplex PCR, while the TCRdb copy is restricted to in-frame clones and leaves out a portion. The sample lists 2 million or so clones, roughly 94% seen once, with more than 0.1% in the top ten. Trimming took 3 bases from V and 1 from J, leaving 7 bases between them. CDR1 and CDR2 from the germline V gene are MNHEY and SMNVEV (reference sequence). This CDR3 comprises 13 residues. The rearrangement links TRBV27 to TRBJ2-7; D gene uncertain. The receptor comes from a man in his late teens or twenties in good health. The sample was naive CD4+ T cells sorted from blood. Subset described: CD45RA+ positively selected. The CDR3 bases are TGTGCCAGCAGTTTGAGCCAGTCCTACGAGCAGTACTTC. Translation gives CASSLSQSYEQYF.